This is a list of T cell receptor beta chains from one sample in a study of Tregs in tolerant kidney transplant recipients. Repertoires were generated with immunoSEQ multiplex PCR, while TCRdb's copy carries only in-frame clones and drops some. Of some 66,000 clones in the sample, 92% were seen once. The material was CD8+ T cells from blood, obtained before the transplant. The receptor set was obtained from a human donor who received a combined kidney and bone marrow transplant. Each CDR3 is given with its conserved first and last residue. The order of the fields is D gene, V gene, clone size, J gene, CDR3 protein, CDR3 DNA. The D gene is left open where the match is weak. A row's size may be missing; if present it is once, few, many or a size class.

NA,TRBV7-6,NA,TRBJ2-7,CASSSGGGQFYEQYF,TGTGCCAGCAGCTCCGGCGGGGGCCAATTCTACGAGCAGTACTTC
TRBD2,TRBV19,NA,TRBJ2-1,CASRLSGGPNEQFF,TGTGCCAGTAGGTTAAGCGGGGGCCCCAATGAGCAGTTCTTC
TRBD2,TRBV4-3,NA,TRBJ2-5,CASSPGLAGIREETQYF,TGCGCCAGCAGCCCTGGACTAGCGGGAATAAGAGAAGAGACCCAGTACTTC
NA,TRBV6-5,once,TRBJ1-1,CASSYSARLNTEAFF,TGTGCCAGCAGTTACTCGGCCCGTCTCAACACTGAAGCTTTCTTT
TRBD2,TRBV9,NA,TRBJ2-3,CASSGKREGLGASTDTQYF,TGTGCCAGCAGCGGGAAAAGGGAAGGACTAGGCGCTAGCACAGATACGCAGTATTTT
NA,TRBV2,NA,TRBJ2-1,CASSEARGSYNEQFF,TGTGCCAGCAGTGAGGCACGGGGCTCCTACAATGAGCAGTTCTTC
NA,TRBV13,few,TRBJ1-5,CASSLGREQPQHF,TGTGCCAGCAGCTTAGGCAGGGAACAGCCCCAGCATTTT
TRBD1,TRBV2,few,TRBJ2-1,CASKGTGVPEQFF,TGTGCCAGCAAGGGGACAGGGGTTCCGGAGCAGTTCTTC
TRBD1,TRBV4-3,NA,TRBJ1-1,CASSPKETGVTEAFF,TGCGCCAGCAGCCCAAAGGAGACAGGGGTTACTGAAGCTTTCTTT
NA,TRBV9,NA,TRBJ2-5,CASSAGHLQETQYF,TGTGCCAGCAGCGCAGGACACCTACAAGAGACCCAGTACTTC
NA,TRBV6-6,NA,TRBJ2-5,CASSYSTESETQYF,TGTGCCAGCAGTTACTCGACGGAGTCAGAGACCCAGTACTTC
TRBD1,TRBV4-3,NA,TRBJ1-2,CASSQAPGQGNYYGYTF,TGCGCCAGCAGCCAAGCTCCCGGACAGGGGAACTACTATGGCTACACCTTC
NA,TRBV27,NA,TRBJ1-1,CASSLLSGGTEAFF,TGTGCCAGCAGTTTACTATCTGGAGGCACTGAAGCTTTCTTT
TRBD1,TRBV9,NA,TRBJ2-1,CASSVGGQAPYNEQFF,TGTGCCAGCAGCGTAGGTGGACAGGCCCCCTACAATGAGCAGTTCTTC
NA,TRBV4-3,NA,TRBJ1-2,CASSQALGLFYGYTF,TGCGCCAGCAGCCAAGCACTGGGCTTGTTCTATGGCTACACCTTC
NA,TRBV7-9,once,TRBJ1-3,CASSLTVSSSGNTIYF,TGTGCCAGCAGCTTAACAGTGTCAAGCTCTGGAAACACCATATATTTT
TRBD1,TRBV7-8,NA,TRBJ2-1,CASSLGLGQGLYNEQFF,TGTGCCAGCAGCTTAGGCCTGGGACAGGGGCTTTACAATGAGCAGTTCTTC
TRBD2,TRBV12-5,NA,TRBJ2-7,CASGCSEGGRHCEQYF,TGTGCTAGTGGTTGTTCCGAGGGAGGGAGGCACTGCGAGCAGTACTTC
NA,TRBV23-1,NA,TRBJ2-3,CASSRGFSTDTQYF,TGCGCCAGTAGCAGGGGCTTTAGCACAGATACGCAGTATTTT
NA,TRBV5-4,NA,TRBJ2-7,CASSFSLTASYEQYF,TGTGCCAGCAGCTTTAGTCTGACAGCATCCTACGAGCAGTACTTC
TRBD2,TRBV27,NA,TRBJ2-1,CASSLLLAGGNEQFF,TGTGCCAGCAGTTTACTACTAGCGGGAGGCAATGAGCAGTTCTTC
TRBD2,TRBV9,NA,TRBJ2-1,CASSVGGGTNEQFF,TGTGCCAGCAGCGTGGGCGGGGGGACAAATGAGCAGTTCTTC
NA,TRBV29-1,NA,TRBJ2-7,CSVVIIESYEQYF,TGCAGCGTAGTAATAATCGAGTCCTACGAGCAGTACTTC
NA,TRBV12-5,NA,TRBJ1-1,CASGWGGNTEAFF,TGTGCTAGTGGTTGGGGGGGAAACACTGAAGCTTTCTTT
NA,TRBV14,once,TRBJ2-4,CASSQQEDIQYF,TGTGCCAGCAGCCAACAGGAAGACATTCAGTACTTC
NA,TRBV6-1,NA,TRBJ1-1,CASSEGGAGAEAFF,TGTGCCAGCAGTGAGGGGGGGGCGGGTGCTGAAGCTTTCTTT
NA,TRBV12-1,NA,TRBJ2-1,CASSPNGVYNEQFF,TGTGCCAGCAGCCCCAACGGGGTTTACAATGAGCAGTTCTTC
NA,TRBV19,NA,TRBJ1-5,CASSILASNQPQHF,TGTGCCAGTAGTATATTGGCTAGCAATCAGCCCCAGCATTTT
NA,TRBV7-9,NA,TRBJ2-7,CASSQSSSGISYEQYF,TGTGCCAGCAGCCAAAGTAGTTCAGGGATCTCCTACGAGCAGTACTTC
NA,TRBV6-5,NA,TRBJ2-1,CATQGAVYNEQFF,TGTGCCACGCAGGGTGCTGTGTACAATGAGCAGTTCTTC
NA,TRBV5-4,once,TRBJ2-3,CASSSYTDTQYF,TGTGCCAGCAGCTCTTACACAGATACGCAGTATTTT
TRBD2,TRBV5-6,few,TRBJ2-5,CASSFEVTSGGGETQYF,TGTGCCAGCAGCTTTGAGGTGACTAGCGGGGGGGGAGAGACCCAGTACTTC
TRBD2,TRBV6-6,NA,TRBJ2-5,CASSYSTGGRETQYF,TGTGCCAGCAGTTACTCGACGGGGGGTAGAGAGACCCAGTACTTC
NA,TRBV7-2,NA,TRBJ1-3,CASSLVQRVSGNTIYF,TGTGCCAGCAGCTTAGTGCAGAGGGTCTCTGGAAACACCATATATTTT
TRBD2,TRBV15,NA,TRBJ2-7,CATSRVAGGPLAEQYF,TGTGCCACCAGCAGAGTGGCGGGAGGGCCCTTAGCCGAGCAGTACTTC
NA,TRBV29-1,NA,TRBJ2-1,CSVAAVDSPYNEQFF,TGCAGCGTTGCGGCAGTTGACAGTCCCTACAATGAGCAGTTCTTC
NA,TRBV28,NA,TRBJ1-5,CASSIAGNQPQHF,TGTGCCAGCAGTATAGCGGGGAATCAGCCCCAGCATTTT
NA,TRBV7-9,once,TRBJ2-7,CASSDGLFSYEQYF,TGTGCCAGCAGCGATGGACTATTCTCCTACGAGCAGTACTTC
NA,TRBV29-1,few,TRBJ1-3,CSVEDRYQGTGNTIYF,TGCAGCGTTGAAGATCGATACCAGGGGACTGGAAACACCATATATTTT
TRBD1,TRBV4-1,NA,TRBJ2-1,CASSQEDRDDNEQFF,TGCGCCAGCAGCCAAGAGGACAGGGATGACAATGAGCAGTTCTTC
NA,TRBV28,NA,TRBJ1-5,CASSFPPQGQYQPQHF,TGTGCCAGCAGTTTCCCCCCCCAGGGGCAGTATCAGCCCCAGCATTTT
NA,TRBV7-2,NA,TRBJ2-7,CASSINLAPSYEQYF,TGTGCCAGCAGCATCAATCTAGCGCCCTCCTACGAGCAGTACTTC
TRBD2,TRBV7-6,NA,TRBJ2-5,CASSSSLAVMETQYF,TGTGCCAGCAGCTCTTCGCTAGCGGTCATGGAGACCCAGTACTTC
NA,TRBV10-3,NA,TRBJ2-1,CAISDGTGRNNEQFF,TGTGCCATCAGTGACGGCACAGGCAGGAACAATGAGCAGTTCTTC
NA,TRBV6-5,NA,TRBJ2-7,CASSYSSRGVYEQYF,TGTGCCAGCAGTTACTCGAGCAGGGGAGTGTACGAGCAGTACTTC